A single sample gave rise to the 23 T cell receptor beta chains below, sequenced in a study of shared clonotypes between healthy human individuals. Assay used: immunoSEQ multiplex PCR; TCRdb lists only in-frame clones, some missing. The table lists over a million clones, approximately 96% of them singletons. Sequencing was done on a sample of naive CD4+ T cells sorted from blood. Subset in this sample: CD45RA+ positively selected. Every receptor here comes from a man aged 25-45 years in good health.

The chain uses TRBV11-2 and TRBJ2-1; 7 bases are shared with TRBD1. J was trimmed by 7 bases and V by 5 bases; bases with no gene match: 11. Germline CDR1 reads SGHAT; CDR2 reads FQNNGV. This CDR3 is 15 amino acids long. The CDR3 loop is CASSRETGLGNEQFF. The CDR3 DNA sequence: TGTGCCAGCAGCCGAGAGACAGGGTTGGGAAATGAGCAGTTCTTC. Variable domain in full (rest from reference TRBV11-2 and TRBJ2-1): EAGVAQSPRYKIIEKRQSVAFWCNPISGHATLYWYQQILGQGPKLLIQFQNNGVVDDSQLPKDRFSAERLKGVDSTLKIQPAKLEDSAVYLCASSRETGLGNEQFFGPGTRLTVL.

The V and J genes are TRBV4-2 and TRBJ2-1; TRBD2 agrees at 11 bases. This CDR3 spans 16 amino acids. V was clipped by 0 bases and J by 8 bases; unmatched bases: 6. Germline CDR1 LGHNA, CDR2 YNFKEQ. The CDR3: CASSQDLAGGFDEQFF. The CDR3 bases are TGTGCCAGCAGCCAAGATCTAGCGGGAGGATTTGATGAGCAGTTCTTC.

The chain combines TRBV20-1 with TRBJ2-7; 7 nucleotides match TRBD2. Germline V CDR1 and CDR2: DFQATT, SNEGSKA (reference sequence). The CDR3 consists of 11 residues. The junction had 2 bases not matched to a gene; V was cut back by 5 bases and J by 4 bases. Here the CDR3 DNA reads TGCAGTGCTTGGGAGGGTTACGAGCAGTACTTC. Protein: CSAWEGYEQYF.

The chain carries TRBV27 and TRBJ2-7, with TRBD1 matching over 9 bases. Germline CDR1 MNHEY, CDR2 SMNVEV (reference sequence). Trimming took 5 bases from V and 11 from J; bases not matched to a gene: 13. The CDR3 spans 14 residues. CDR3 nucleotide sequence: TGTGCCAGCAGTCTGGGACAGGGAAGACTTGGGGAGTACTTC. Encoded protein: CASSLGQGRLGEYF.

The chain carries TRBV19 and TRBJ2-6, with TRBD2 as a possible D gene (6 bases). The length of the CDR3 is 17 residues. V was clipped by 5 bases and J by 0 bases, with 14 bases between them. The germline gives CDR1 LNHDA, CDR2 SQIVND (reference sequence). The CDR3 DNA is TGTGCCAGTAGTCGATCGGGACTCAGCTCTGGGGCCAACGTCCTGACTTTC. This encodes CASSRSGLSSGANVLTF.

This chain joins TRBV6-6 and TRBJ2-7; D unresolved. With 0 bases removed from V and 3 bases from J, the gap between germline ends came to 12 bases. The CDR3 loop spans 15 amino acids. Germline loops: CDR1 MNHNY, CDR2 SVGAGI (reference sequence). CDR3 protein: CASSYSSRYSYEQYF. The CDR3 nucleotides read TGTGCCAGCAGTTACTCTTCCAGGTACAGCTACGAGCAGTACTTC.

V gene TRBV7-9 combines with J gene TRBJ2-7; 8 bases align to TRBD2. The CDR3 totals 16 residues. Germline loops: CDR1 SEHNR, CDR2 FQNEAQ (reference sequence). Trimming removed 5 bases from V and 0 bases from J; junction bases left unmatched: 9. CDR3 sequence (DNA): TGTGCCAGCAGCCGTCTAGCGGGCAAACCCTCCTACGAGCAGTACTTC. Its translation is CASSRLAGKPSYEQYF. Full variable domain (rest looked up from reference TRBV7-9 and TRBJ2-7): DTGVSQNPRHKITKRGQNVTFRCDPISEHNRLYWYRQTLGQGPEFLTYFQNEAQLEKSRLLSDRFSAERPKGSFSTLEIQRTEQGDSAMYLCASSRLAGKPSYEQYFGPGTRLTVT.

This clone appeared a single time. This CDR3 is CASSSMLAAVYNEQFF. CDR3 DNA: TGTGCCAGCAGCTCCATGCTAGCGGCCGTTTACAATGAGCAGTTCTTC. The V call is TRBV5-5, the J call TRBJ2-1; TRBD2 matches 7 bases. The germline gives CDR1 SGHKS, CDR2 YYEKEE (reference sequence). V shed 3 bases and J 4 bases; nucleotides not matched to a gene: 10. CDR3 length: 16 residues.

A single count supports this clone. The chain carries TRBV7-9 and TRBJ2-5; D gene uncertain. Germline V CDR1 and CDR2: SEHNR, FQNEAQ (reference sequence). CDR3 size: 12 residues. Trimming removed 11 bases from V and 5 bases from J, with 15 bases in between. The CDR3 here is CARLPGDETQYF. The CDR3 region has the DNA TGTGCCCGACTCCCGGGCGATGAGACCCAGTACTTC.

The CDR3 region has the DNA TGTGCCAAACGAACAGGGAATGAAAAACTGTTTTTT. Translating it yields CAKRTGNEKLFF. The chain has TRBV2 and TRBJ1-4; weak D call: TRBD1 (6 bases). Germline V gene sequence: CDR1 SNHLY, CDR2 FYNNEI. The V gene lost 10 bases and the J gene lost 5 bases, with 11 bases spanning the gap. The CDR3 covers 12 residues.

The rearrangement uses TRBV27 and TRBJ2-1; 10 positions agree with TRBD2. The germline V gene encodes CDR1 MNHEY and CDR2 SMNVEV (reference sequence). This CDR3 has 17 amino acids. V shed 2 bases, J shed 5 bases, and the junction held 9 bases outside the gene matches. The CDR3 DNA is TGTGCCAGCAGTTTAGGGTCTCGGCTAGCGGGGGACAATGAGCAGTTCTTC. Its translation: CASSLGSRLAGDNEQFF.

Points on this clone: The sample contains more than one DNA sequence encoding this CDR3. The chain carries TRBV18 and TRBJ1-1; 8 bases line up with TRBD1. The CDR3 loop spans 14 amino acids. The V gene's germline CDR1 is KGHSH and CDR2 LQKENI. The V and J ends lost 4 bases and 5 bases, in that order; junction bases with no gene match: 6. CDR3 region: CASSLQGAGTEAFF. The CDR3 region has the DNA TGTGCCAGCTCACTTCAGGGGGCGGGAACTGAAGCTTTCTTT. The variable domain in full, with the rest retrieved from reference TRBV18 and TRBJ1-1, is NAGVMQNPRHLVRRRGQEARLRCSPMKGHSHVYWYRQLPEEGLKFMVYLQKENIIDESGMPKERFSAEFPKEGPSILRIQQVVRGDSAAYFCASSLQGAGTEAFFGQGTRLTVV.

This chain links TRBV18 with TRBJ2-7, with 10 bases that match TRBD2. Germline trimming cut 5 bases from V and 0 bases from J; bases unmatched to any gene: 4. The CDR3 extends over 15 amino acids. Germline CDR1 KGHSH, CDR2 LQKENI. The CDR3 loop is CASSFTSGNSYEQYF. The CDR3 DNA reads TGTGCCAGCTCATTTACTAGCGGGAACTCCTACGAGCAGTACTTC.

The genes are TRBV25-1 and TRBJ2-1; no clear D. Deletions cut 6 bases from V and 6 bases from J, with 9 bases between. The germline V gene encodes CDR1 MGHDK and CDR2 SYGVNS. This CDR3 comprises 12 residues. This chain's CDR3 is CASSDSTNEQFF. CDR3 sequence (DNA): TGTGCCAGCAGCGATTCAACCAATGAGCAGTTCTTC.

The gene calls are TRBV27 and TRBJ2-2; D possibly corresponds to TRBD2 (5 bases). With 7 bases removed from V and 3 bases from J, the gap between germline ends came to 12 bases. The length of the CDR3 is 14 residues. Germline-derived CDR1 and CDR2 are MNHEY and SMNVEV (reference sequence). CDR3 DNA sequence: TGTGCCAGCACCCCCTTTAGCGACACCGGGGAGCTGTTTTTT. The encoded protein is CASTPFSDTGELFF.

The chain joins TRBV2 to TRBJ2-7; maybe TRBD2 (6 bases). The CDR3 is 12 amino acids. In germline, CDR1 is SNHLY, CDR2 FYNNEI. The germline V and J ends were trimmed by 7 bases and 3 bases, with 10 bases remaining between them. The CDR3 region is CASKREDYEQYF. The CDR3 bases are TGTGCCAGCAAAAGGGAGGACTACGAGCAGTACTTC.

This sequence joins TRBV19 and TRBJ2-3; 12 bases map to TRBD2. Germline-derived CDR1 and CDR2 are LNHDA and SQIVND (reference sequence). J lost 2 bases, V lost 5 bases, and 8 bases had no gene match. This CDR3 is built from 17 residues. Here the CDR3 DNA reads TGTGCCAGTAGTCTTATTAGGACTAGCGGGACCACAGATACGCAGTATTTT. As protein: CASSLIRTSGTTDTQYF. Combining the CDR3 with reference TRBV19 and TRBJ2-3 gives the whole variable domain DGGITQSPKYLFRKEGQNVTLSCEQNLNHDAMYWYRQDPGQGLRLIYYSQIVNDFQKGDIAEGYSVSREKKESFPLTVTSAQKNPTAFYLCASSLIRTSGTTDTQYFGPGTRLTVL.

The chain is built from TRBV7-9 and TRBJ1-3; D call uncertain. This CDR3 region has 15 residues. V was trimmed by 4 bases and J by 0 bases, leaving 10 bases between them. Germline CDR1 and CDR2: SEHNR and FQNEAQ (reference sequence). CDR3 nucleotide sequence: TGTGCCAGCAGCTCTCGCCGGGACTCTGGAAACACCATATATTTT. Protein product: CASSSRRDSGNTIYF.

In its sample, this clone was seen once. The chain combines TRBV15 with TRBJ2-7, with a weak D call TRBD1 (5 bases). Trimming left V 3 bases short and J 1 base short, with 13 bases between. This CDR3 has 15 amino acids. The germline gives CDR1 LNHNV, CDR2 YYDKDF (reference sequence). Written as DNA, the CDR3 is TGTGCCACCAGCAGGGCGACAGTATCTTCCTACGAGCAGTACTTC. Translation: CATSRATVSSYEQYF.

The V and J genes are TRBV18 and TRBJ2-7; D not resolved. The CDR3 spans 13 residues. V was pared by 3 bases and J by 4 bases, with 10 bases between. Germline V CDR1 and CDR2: KGHSH, LQKENI. The CDR3 sequence: CASSPSTPYEQYF. The CDR3 DNA reads as TGTGCCAGCTCACCCTCGACACCTTACGAGCAGTACTTC.

This clone has only a few counts. The rearrangement joins TRBV23-1 to TRBJ1-5; TRBD1 agrees at 7 bases. TRBV23-1 is annotated as an ORF whose role is uncertain. The CDR3 runs to 19 residues. Trimming removed 1 base from V and 3 bases from J; junction bases left unmatched: 15. The CDR3 region is CASSQFRGGDGNDNQPQHF. The DNA of the CDR3 is TGCGCCAGCAGTCAATTCCGAGGGGGCGATGGGAACGACAATCAGCCCCAGCATTTT.

The rearrangement uses TRBV11-3 and TRBJ2-3; 10 bases are a match to TRBD1. CDR1 and CDR2 (germline): SGHNT, YENEEA. Trimming took 5 bases from V and 3 from J; bases not matched to a gene: 5. This CDR3 has 15 amino acids. The CDR3 coding sequence is TGTGCCAGCAGCAAACGGACAGGGGGAACAGATACGCAGTATTTT. Encoded protein: CASSKRTGGTDTQYF.

The chain combines TRBV15 with TRBJ1-2, with 7 bases matching TRBD1. The CDR3 has 14 residues. The V gene's germline CDR1 is LNHNV and CDR2 YYDKDF (reference sequence). Trimming removed 6 bases from V and 7 bases from J; junction bases left unmatched: 11. CDR3 nucleotides: TGTGCCACCAGTAAGGGGGCCAGCTTCCTTGGCTACACCTTC. It is translated as CATSKGASFLGYTF.